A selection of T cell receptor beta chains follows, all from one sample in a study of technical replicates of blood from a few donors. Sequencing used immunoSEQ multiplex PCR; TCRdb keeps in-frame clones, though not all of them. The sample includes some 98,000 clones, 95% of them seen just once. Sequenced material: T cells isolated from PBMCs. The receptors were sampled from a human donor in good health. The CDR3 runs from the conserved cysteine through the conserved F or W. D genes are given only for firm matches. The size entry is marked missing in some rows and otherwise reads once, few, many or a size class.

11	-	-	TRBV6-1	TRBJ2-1	CASSYHNEQFF	TGTGCCAGCAGTTATCACAATGAGCAGTTCTTC
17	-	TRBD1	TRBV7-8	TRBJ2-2	CASSPPWGDRGTGELFF	TGTGCCAGCAGCCCCCCATGGGGGGACAGGGGAACCGGGGAGCTGTTTTTT
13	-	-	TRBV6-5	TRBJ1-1	CASSRTVNTEAFF	TGTGCCAGCAGCAGGACAGTGAACACTGAAGCTTTCTTT
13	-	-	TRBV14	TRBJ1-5	CASSPHGDMPQHF	TGTGCCAGCAGCCCCCATGGCGACATGCCCCAGCATTTT
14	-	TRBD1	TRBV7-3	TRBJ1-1	CASSLRPTGTEAFF	TGTGCCAGCAGCTTAAGGCCGACAGGGACTGAAGCTTTCTTT
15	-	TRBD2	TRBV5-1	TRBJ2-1	CASSLEKRGYNEQFF	TGCGCCAGCAGCTTGGAAAAGCGGGGATACAATGAGCAGTTCTTC
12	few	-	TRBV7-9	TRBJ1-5	CASSSYNQPQHF	TGTGCCAGCAGCTCCTACAATCAGCCCCAGCATTTT
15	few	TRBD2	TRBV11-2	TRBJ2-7	CASNDRLASVYEQYF	TGTGCCAGCAACGACCGACTAGCGTCCGTCTACGAGCAGTACTTC
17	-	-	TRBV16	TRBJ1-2	CASSQLLGGYGDYGYTF	TGTGCCAGCAGCCAATTATTGGGGGGATATGGAGACTATGGCTACACCTTC
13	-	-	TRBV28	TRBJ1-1	CASTPGGNTEAFF	TGTGCCAGCACCCCCGGGGGGAACACTGAAGCTTTCTTT
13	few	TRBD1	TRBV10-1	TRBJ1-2	CASSDRTGNGYTF	TGCGCCAGCAGTGACCGGACAGGGAACGGCTACACCTTC
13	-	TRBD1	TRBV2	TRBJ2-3	CASGQGARDTQYF	TGTGCCAGCGGACAGGGGGCAAGAGATACGCAGTATTTT
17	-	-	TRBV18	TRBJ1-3	CASSAQDRSLGGNTIYF	TGTGCCAGCTCAGCCCAAGACAGGTCTCTCGGTGGAAACACCATATATTTT
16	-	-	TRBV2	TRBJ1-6	CASSQQGPGNNSPLHF	TGTGCCAGCAGTCAACAGGGCCCCGGGAATAATTCACCCCTCCACTTT
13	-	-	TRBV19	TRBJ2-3	CASSTYREDTQYF	TGTGCCAGTAGTACTTACAGGGAAGATACGCAGTATTTT
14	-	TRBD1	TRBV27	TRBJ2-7	CASSLRTGSYEQYF	TGTGCCAGCAGCCTACGGACAGGCTCCTACGAGCAGTACTTC
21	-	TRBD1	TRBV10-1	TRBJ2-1	CASSEGIDRGTSEEAYNEQFF	TGCGCCAGCAGCGAAGGGATAGACAGGGGGACGTCGGAAGAGGCCTACAATGAGCAGTTCTTC
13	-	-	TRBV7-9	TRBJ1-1	CASSGGRNTEAFF	TGTGCCAGCAGCGGGGGCAGGAACACTGAAGCTTTCTTT
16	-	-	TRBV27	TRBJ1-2	CASSPGGGWILYGYTF	TGTGCCAGCAGTCCCGGTGGGGGCTGGATCCTCTATGGCTACACCTTC
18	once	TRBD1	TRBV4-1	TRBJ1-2	CASSQSSRSGGQGYGYTF	TGCGCCAGCAGCCAAAGTTCTCGATCCGGGGGACAGGGTTATGGCTACACCTTC
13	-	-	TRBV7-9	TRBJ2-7	CASSPGQSYEQYF	TGTGCCAGCAGCCCCGGACAGTCCTACGAGCAGTACTTC
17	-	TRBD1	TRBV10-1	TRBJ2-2	CASGHGTGAGNTGELFF	TGCGCCAGCGGCCACGGGACAGGGGCCGGGAACACCGGGGAGCTGTTTTTT
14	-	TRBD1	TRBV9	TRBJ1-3	CASSVTGAGNTIYF	TGTGCCAGCAGCGTCACAGGGGCCGGAAACACCATATATTTT
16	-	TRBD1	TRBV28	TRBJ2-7	CASSLSGTGYSYEQYF	TGTGCCAGCAGTTTATCGGGGACAGGGTACTCCTACGAGCAGTACTTC
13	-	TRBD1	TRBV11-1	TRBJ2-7	CASSPRDRGEQYF	TGTGCCAGCAGCCCCCGGGACAGGGGCGAGCAGTACTTC
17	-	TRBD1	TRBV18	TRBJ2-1	CASSPQGQGLSYNEQFF	TGTGCCAGCTCACCACAGGGACAGGGTCTCTCCTACAATGAGCAGTTCTTC
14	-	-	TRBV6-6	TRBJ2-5	CASKIGIAEETQYF	TGTGCCAGCAAGATCGGAATAGCGGAAGAGACCCAGTACTTC
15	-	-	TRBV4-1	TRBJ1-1	CASSQGQVVNTEAFF	TGCGCCAGCAGCCAAGGGCAGGTGGTAAACACTGAAGCTTTCTTT
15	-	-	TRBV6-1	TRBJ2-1	CASRGTHSSYNEQFF	TGTGCCAGCAGGGGGACACATAGCTCCTACAATGAGCAGTTCTTC
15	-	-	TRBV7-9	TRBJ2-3	CASSLALGNTDTQYF	TGTGCCAGCAGTCTAGCTTTGGGGAACACAGATACGCAGTATTTT
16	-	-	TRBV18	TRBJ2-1	CASSPYYTGIENEQFF	TGTGCCAGCTCACCCTATTACACGGGGATAGAAAATGAGCAGTTCTTC
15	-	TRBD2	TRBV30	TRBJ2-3	CAWTTSGGAADTQYF	TGTGCCTGGACAACTAGCGGGGGGGCCGCAGATACGCAGTATTTT
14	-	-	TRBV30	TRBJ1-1	CAWSVRVMDTEAFF	TGTGCCTGGAGTGTCAGGGTGATGGACACTGAAGCTTTCTTT
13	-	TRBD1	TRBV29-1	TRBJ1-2	CSLGTGTGHGYTF	TGCAGCCTTGGAACAGGGACAGGGCATGGCTACACCTTC
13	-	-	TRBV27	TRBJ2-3	CASSPTLLGTQYF	TGTGCCAGCAGTCCCACCCTACTAGGTACGCAGTATTTT
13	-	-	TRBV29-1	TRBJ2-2	CSVESSSTGELFF	TGCAGCGTTGAAAGCTCTTCCACCGGGGAGCTGTTTTTT
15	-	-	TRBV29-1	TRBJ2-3	CSVAKRESGTDTQYF	TGCAGCGTCGCCAAACGGGAGTCCGGCACAGATACGCAGTATTTT
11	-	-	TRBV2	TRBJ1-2	CASSEGAHYTF	TGTGCCAGCAGTGAGGGGGCCCACTACACCTTC
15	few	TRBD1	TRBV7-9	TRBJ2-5	CASSSDLDRVQTQYF	TGTGCCAGCAGCTCAGACCTGGACAGGGTACAGACCCAGTACTTC
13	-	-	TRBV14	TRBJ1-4	CASSQQLREGLFF	TGTGCCAGCAGCCAACAGCTCCGGGAGGGACTGTTTTTT
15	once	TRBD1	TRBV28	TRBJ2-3	CASRTQGASTDTQYF	TGTGCCAGCAGAACTCAGGGGGCGAGCACAGATACGCAGTATTTT
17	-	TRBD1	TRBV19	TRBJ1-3	CASSLPGQGAPGNTIYF	TGTGCCAGTAGTTTACCGGGACAGGGGGCTCCTGGAAACACCATATATTTT